The present entry profiles one TCR beta chain with its context. This record belongs to a study of blood T cell repertoires in COVID-19. About the research overall: Spain, Italy and the United States supplied samples that represented acute and convalescent COVID-19. The analysed material was cDNA or gDNA that came from T cells, B-cell-depleted T cells, or PBMCs.

Germline V CDR1 and CDR2: SGHVS, FQNEAQ. Trimming at V came to 5 bases and at J to 2 bases, leaving 1 base not matched to a gene. The CDR3 loop spans 13 amino acids. Per the authors' pipeline: Estimates of nucleated cell counts were drawn from the amplification of reference gene primers. The method was immunoSEQ multiplex PCR; TCRdb's version includes in-frame clones alone and lacks a portion of them. V and J calls and clone size are those listed in that table; D and trimming were worked out from the DNA. The sample has a few hundred thousand clones; roughly 80% are singletons. Input material: peripheral blood. This clonotype was sampled from a woman between 18 and 29 years old with acute or convalescent COVID-19. The chain employs TRBV7-8 and TRBJ2-5, with TRBD1 matching 8 bases. The CDR3 coding sequence is TGTGCCAGCAGCCGGGACAGGCAAGAGACCCAGTACTTC. Translated, it gives CASSRDRQETQYF.